Listed below are T cell receptor beta chains from one sample, sequenced in a study of T cell responses to AZD1222 COVID-19 vaccine. Libraries were prepared by immunoSEQ multiplex PCR; TCRdb keeps only in-frame clonotypes and omits some of them. The data contain more than 140,000 clones, about 90% of them singletons. Material: peripheral blood, obtained on day 0 of AZD1222 vaccination. The source is an adult in good health. CDR3s include the opening cysteine and the closing phenylalanine or tryptophan. Clone sizes are given selectively: once, few, many, or a class where the clone is expanded.

>NA|TRBJ1-1|TRBV6-5
CASSYSGQANTEAFF
>NA|TRBJ2-7|TRBV11-2
CASSSWGGTSPYEQYF
>once|TRBJ1-5|TRBV12-3/TRBV12-4
CASSFRGNQPQHF
>NA|TRBJ1-1|TRBV2
CASSEQGRVNTEAFF
>NA|TRBJ2-1|TRBV7-8
CASSLGGAGGTYNEQFF
>NA|TRBJ2-2|TRBV6-5
CASSYSYLANTGELFF
>NA|TRBJ1-4|TRBV6-5
CASSRTRDEKLFF
>NA|TRBJ2-1|TRBV5-1
CASSPGTGAYNEQFF
>NA|TRBJ1-2|TRBV28
CASSSLYETHYGYTF
>NA|TRBJ2-7|TRBV27
CASSLARQGGFGEQYF
>NA|TRBJ2-3|TRBV7-9
CASSSPHSVSDTQYF
>NA|TRBJ2-5|TRBV9
CASSFRTGGETQYF
>NA|TRBJ2-1|TRBV27
CASISRAGGYNEQFF
>NA|TRBJ2-7|TRBV7-7
CASSLARASGSSYEQYF
>NA|TRBJ2-4|TRBV7-8
CASSLGLVRGLAKNIQYF